This is a list of T cell receptor beta chains from one sample in a study of shared clonotypes between healthy human individuals. The assay was immunoSEQ multiplex PCR, and TCRdb's table has in-frame clones only and misses some. Of about 600,000 clones detected, around three quarters appear once; the ten largest clones hold about 12%. The source material was PBMCs. Receptor source: a middle-aged woman in good health. Some clones in this sample may be carry-over from other donors' samples. CDR3s include the opening cysteine and the closing phenylalanine or tryptophan. Fields, in order: CDR3 DNA, CDR3 protein, clone size, V gene, D gene, J gene. The D gene is left open where the match is weak. The size of a clone is reported for some rows only, either as once, few or many, or as a class for expanded clones.

TGTGCCAGCACACTAAATGCAGGGGGCACCGGGGAGCTGTTTTTT,CASTLNAGGTGELFF,.,TRBV11-2,TRBD1,TRBJ2-2
TGTGCCAGCAGCCTAGCGGGGAGGGGTTACGAGCAGTACTTC,CASSLAGRGYEQYF,.,TRBV7-2,TRBD2,TRBJ2-7
TGTGCCAGCAGCTTTACAGGGACCGATTCACCCCTCCACTTT,CASSFTGTDSPLHF,.,TRBV7-2,.,TRBJ1-6
TGTGCCAGCAGCGAGGGACCTGGACGCTCCTACGAGCAGTACTTC,CASSEGPGRSYEQYF,.,TRBV9,.,TRBJ2-7
TGTGCCAGCAGTTTAGGAGCCTACGAGCAGTACTTC,CASSLGAYEQYF,.,TRBV28,.,TRBJ2-7
TGTGCCAGCACTCCTCAGGTGGGCGAGCAGTACTTC,CASTPQVGEQYF,many,TRBV13,.,TRBJ2-7
TGTGCCAGCAGTGAAGTTAGGTCGGACGAGCAGTACTTC,CASSEVRSDEQYF,.,TRBV6-1,.,TRBJ2-7
TGTGCCAGCAGTTGGGCCGGGACACAAGGGGCCAACGTCCTGACTTTC,CASSWAGTQGANVLTF,.,TRBV28,.,TRBJ2-6
TGTGCCAGCAGTTCACCGGGACAGGAGAACGAGCAGTACTTC,CASSSPGQENEQYF,once,TRBV28,TRBD1,TRBJ2-7
TGTGCCAGCAGTAGGACTAGCGGGGTCTACAATGAGCAGTTCTTC,CASSRTSGVYNEQFF,.,TRBV6-5,TRBD2,TRBJ2-1
TGCGCCAGCAGCCAAGGCGGGGAGCTGTTTTTT,CASSQGGELFF,.,TRBV4-1,.,TRBJ2-2
TGTGCCAGCACCTCCTTGGGGGAGGGTCAGCCCCAGCATTTT,CASTSLGEGQPQHF,few,TRBV28,.,TRBJ1-5
TGTGCCGGCAGAGCGGGAATGTACGGCGAGCAGTACTTC,CAGRAGMYGEQYF,.,TRBV28,TRBD2,TRBJ2-7
TGTGCCAGCAGCCCCTCGACAGGGCCCTACGAGCAGTACTTC,CASSPSTGPYEQYF,.,TRBV7-2,TRBD1,TRBJ2-7
TGCGCCAGCAGCTCCGGGACTAGCGGGAGGACAGATACGCAGTATTTT,CASSSGTSGRTDTQYF,.,TRBV5-1,TRBD2,TRBJ2-3
TGTGCCGGGACTAGGGGCGTTGGGAATGAGCAGTTCTTC,CAGTRGVGNEQFF,.,TRBV30,TRBD2,TRBJ2-1
TGTGCCAGCACCTGGGGAGGGGAGACCCAGTACTTC,CASTWGGETQYF,once,TRBV6-1,TRBD2,TRBJ2-5
TGTGCCAGCTCACCACTAGCGGATTCCTACAATGAGCAGTTCTTC,CASSPLADSYNEQFF,.,TRBV18,.,TRBJ2-1
TGTGCCAGCAGCTTAGATCGGGCGTCCGGGGAGCTGTTTTTT,CASSLDRASGELFF,.,TRBV11-2,.,TRBJ2-2
TGCGCCAGCAGCTCCACCCTTGCGTCGGACATTCAGTACTTC,CASSSTLASDIQYF,.,TRBV4-1,.,TRBJ2-4
TGCGCCAGCAGCGAGACAGTGGGTTCCTACGAGCAGTACTTC,CASSETVGSYEQYF,once,TRBV5-1,.,TRBJ2-7
TGTGCCAGTAGTACCAGGGGTCGGCAAGCTAACACTGAAACTTTCTTT,CASSTRGRQANTETFF,.,TRBV19,.,TRBJ1-1
TGCGCCAGCAGCCAGAAGAGAATCGACGAGCAGTACTTC,CASSQKRIDEQYF,.,TRBV4-1,.,TRBJ2-7
TGTGCCAGTAGTATAGATCGGGCAGGGTCGGACATTCAGTACTTC,CASSIDRAGSDIQYF,few,TRBV19,.,TRBJ2-4
TGCGCCAGCAGCCAAGATGGGACCGGGGGCGAGCAGTACTTC,CASSQDGTGGEQYF,few,TRBV4-3,.,TRBJ2-7
TGTGCCAGCAGCACCGGGACCATTCCTACCTACGAGCAGTACTTC,CASSTGTIPTYEQYF,.,TRBV9,.,TRBJ2-7
TGCGCCAGCAGCTTGGGGCTAGCGAGGGAGCAGTACTTC,CASSLGLAREQYF,once,TRBV5-1,.,TRBJ2-7
TGTGCCAGCAGTCCACAGTGGGGGGGGAGTCAGCCCCAGCATTTT,CASSPQWGGSQPQHF,many,TRBV6-6,.,TRBJ1-5
TGTGCCAGCAGTTTAAGGCAGGGGCATTCACCCCTCCACTTT,CASSLRQGHSPLHF,.,TRBV28,.,TRBJ1-6
TGCAGCGTTGACCCAACAGGGGGCACTGAAGCCTTCTTT,CSVDPTGGTEAFF,.,TRBV29-1,TRBD1,TRBJ1-1
TGTGCCAGCAGTGGACTAGCGGGAGTAGATGATACGCAGTATTTT,CASSGLAGVDDTQYF,.,TRBV28,TRBD2,TRBJ2-3
TGTGCCAGCAGCGTAGAATGGGCTATGAACACTGAAGCTTTCTTT,CASSVEWAMNTEAFF,.,TRBV9,.,TRBJ1-1
TGTGCCAGCAGTGAAGGGGTACCCAACTATAGCAATCAGCCCCAGCATTTT,CASSEGVPNYSNQPQHF,.,TRBV2,.,TRBJ1-5
TGCAGCGTTGAAATCCCCCGGACTAGTGGGGCCTCCTACGAGCAGTACTTC,CSVEIPRTSGASYEQYF,.,TRBV29-1,TRBD2,TRBJ2-7
TGTGCCAGCAGCCAAAATAGCGGGAGTTCCTACAATGAGCAGTTCTTC,CASSQNSGSSYNEQFF,.,TRBV7-3,TRBD2,TRBJ2-1
TGTGCCAGCAGTGGACCCCGGGCCACTGAAGCTTTCTTT,CASSGPRATEAFF,.,TRBV25-1,.,TRBJ1-1
TGTGCCAGCAGCGCAACACGGTCGGGACGCCGTAACTATGGCTACACCTTC,CASSATRSGRRNYGYTF,.,TRBV9,.,TRBJ1-2
TGTGCCTGGAGTGTACAGGGAGCGGGCGCCATGGGCTCCTACAATGAGCAGTTCTTC,CAWSVQGAGAMGSYNEQFF,.,TRBV30,.,TRBJ2-1
TGTGCCAGCAGCCCCACGGGAGATGAGCAGTTCTTC,CASSPTGDEQFF,.,TRBV7-8,.,TRBJ2-1
TGCGCCAGCAGCCACACCACCGGGACAGGGGGTCGGGAGCAGTACTTC,CASSHTTGTGGREQYF,.,TRBV4-1,TRBD1,TRBJ2-7
TGTGCCACCAAGGGGGAGAATCGGCCCCAGCATTTT,CATKGENRPQHF,.,TRBV15,.,TRBJ1-5
TGTGCCAGCAGCGTAGAGGTGCAACCCTACGAGCAGTACTTC,CASSVEVQPYEQYF,many,TRBV9,.,TRBJ2-7
TGTGCCAGCAGCTTTGGGGGTCGCGAGCAGTACTTC,CASSFGGREQYF,.,TRBV5-6,.,TRBJ2-7
TGTGCCAGCAGCGTAGAGGTTGGCGGTGACCCCCGCAATGAGCAGTTCTTC,CASSVEVGGDPRNEQFF,.,TRBV9,.,TRBJ2-1
TGTGCCAGCAGAAGCTACTCCGGATCCCCCGGGCAGTACTTC,CASRSYSGSPGQYF,.,TRBV6-1,.,TRBJ2-7
TGTGCCAGCAGTTTACTAGCGGGGTCGGCTGAGCAGTTCTTC,CASSLLAGSAEQFF,.,TRBV27,TRBD2,TRBJ2-1
TGTGCCAGCAGCGCTCAGGGGCCTGCGAGCACCGGGGAGCTGTTTTTT,CASSAQGPASTGELFF,.,TRBV6-6,.,TRBJ2-2
TGTGCCAGTAGTACTCAGCGGGAGGGCCTTACCTACGAGCAGTACTTC,CASSTQREGLTYEQYF,.,TRBV19,TRBD2,TRBJ2-7
TGCGCCAGCAGCTTGTCGGGGCGGCCGGCGGAAGCTTTCTTT,CASSLSGRPAEAFF,.,TRBV5-1,.,TRBJ1-1
TGTGCCAGCAGCTTATTAGGGTTGAGCAATCAGCCCCAGCATTTT,CASSLLGLSNQPQHF,.,TRBV11-2,.,TRBJ1-5
TGTGCCAGCAGAGGACTAGCGGAAAACTATGAGCAGTACTTC,CASRGLAENYEQYF,.,TRBV6-1,TRBD2,TRBJ2-7
TGTGCCAGCACCCCCCCCCAGAACACTGAAGCTTTCTTT,CASTPPQNTEAFF,.,TRBV6-5,.,TRBJ1-1
TGTGCCAGTAGTATGGTAACGGGAGCAGGGGAGACCCAGTACTTC,CASSMVTGAGETQYF,once,TRBV19,.,TRBJ2-5
TGTGCCAGCAGTTGGACAGCAGACTATGGCTACACCTTC,CASSWTADYGYTF,.,TRBV6-5,.,TRBJ1-2
TGTGCCAGCAGCCAAGGACAGGGGTATTCCTATGGCTACACCTTC,CASSQGQGYSYGYTF,.,TRBV7-2,TRBD1,TRBJ1-2
TGTGCCAGCAGCTTAGACCTTAACAGGGATAGCGTCTATGGCTACACCTTC,CASSLDLNRDSVYGYTF,.,TRBV11-2,.,TRBJ1-2
TGTGCCAGCAGTGAAACAGGGGGCGGGTATGGCTACACCTTC,CASSETGGGYGYTF,.,TRBV6-1,TRBD1,TRBJ1-2
TGTGCCAGTAGAACAACAGGGGAATATGGCTACACCTTC,CASRTTGEYGYTF,few,TRBV19,TRBD1,TRBJ1-2
TGTGCCAGCAGTCCTCATAGACAGGGGTCTAACTATGGCTACACCTTC,CASSPHRQGSNYGYTF,.,TRBV27,TRBD1,TRBJ1-2